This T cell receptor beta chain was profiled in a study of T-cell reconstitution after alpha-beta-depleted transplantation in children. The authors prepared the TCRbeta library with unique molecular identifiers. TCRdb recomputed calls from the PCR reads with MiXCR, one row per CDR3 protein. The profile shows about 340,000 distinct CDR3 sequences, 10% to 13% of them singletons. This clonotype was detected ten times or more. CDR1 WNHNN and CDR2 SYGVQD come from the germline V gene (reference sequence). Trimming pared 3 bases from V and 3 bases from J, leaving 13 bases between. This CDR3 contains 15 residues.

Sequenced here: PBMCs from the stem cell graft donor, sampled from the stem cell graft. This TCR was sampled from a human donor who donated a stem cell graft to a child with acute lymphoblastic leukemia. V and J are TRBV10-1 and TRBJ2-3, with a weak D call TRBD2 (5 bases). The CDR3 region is CASSESRGPTDTQYF. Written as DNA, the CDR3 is TGCGCCAGCAGTGAATCGAGAGGGCCGACAGATACGCAGTATTTT.